This TCR beta chain appears in the sequencing data of a study of identical twins. V shed 4 bases, J shed 5 bases, and the junction held 9 bases outside the gene matches. From germline, CDR1 is SNHLY and CDR2 FYNNEI. The CDR3 contains 15 residues. Study-wide points: Fewer insertions were carried by abundant cord blood beta clonotypes, but none was seen in memory repertoires. Weaker excess sharing between twins was seen in beta out-of-frame sequences.

The sample holds many counts of this clonotype. Its target is not known. TCRdb passed the 5' RACE reads through MiXCR, listing each CDR3 protein once. The sample lists fewer than 800,000 distinct CDR3 sequences, under 8.5% occurring once. This same sample was also taken into another study, of yellow fever vaccine responses in identical twins.

Sequencing was performed on PBMCs. The genes are TRBV2 and TRBJ2-3; TRBD2 matches 7 bases. The sequence was obtained from a woman under 30 in good health. The CDR3 coding sequence is TGTGCCAGCAGTGCTCCGAGACTAGCAAGAGATACGCAGTATTTT. Translated, it gives CASSAPRLARDTQYF.